This T cell receptor beta chain was sequenced in a study of human T cells and chemical hapten exposure. Study observations and caveats: Versus controls, expanded TCRs had significantly more large CDR3 similarity clusters. Correlating positively with patch test score were the PT1 expanded TCR counts.

It was the library that attached unique molecular identifiers to individual cDNA molecules. Authors' analysis steps: Sample TCR totals centred on a median of 95,638, ranging about 20,000 to 700,000. In TCRdb, the RACE reads were re-called with MiXCR into one record per CDR3 protein. The authors' filters were not applied to this entry. The sample comprises approximately 80,000 distinct CDR3 sequences, roughly 7.1% of which are singletons, and under 2% rests with the top ten. Stated time point: patch test 1, 2 weeks after DPC sensitization. Documented treatment: therapeutic diphenylcyclopropenone sensitization with weekly scalp DPC. With respect to this clonotype: As yet, its antigen is unknown.

The ends were cut back, 1 base at V and 1 base at J, with 11 bases in the middle. The length of the CDR3 is 16 residues. The sample was whole blood, taken in connection with sensitization to the hapten diphenylcyclopropenone (DPC). The sequence came from a woman younger than 45 with alopecia areata. Some clones in this sample may be carry-over from other donors' samples. This rearrangement joins TRBV12-3 or TRBV12-4 to TRBJ1-5; D is unclear. The CDR3 nucleotides are TGTGCCAGCAGTTTAGGGACCGGCGGGAGCAATCAGCCCCAGCATTTT. It encodes CASSLGTGGSNQPQHF.